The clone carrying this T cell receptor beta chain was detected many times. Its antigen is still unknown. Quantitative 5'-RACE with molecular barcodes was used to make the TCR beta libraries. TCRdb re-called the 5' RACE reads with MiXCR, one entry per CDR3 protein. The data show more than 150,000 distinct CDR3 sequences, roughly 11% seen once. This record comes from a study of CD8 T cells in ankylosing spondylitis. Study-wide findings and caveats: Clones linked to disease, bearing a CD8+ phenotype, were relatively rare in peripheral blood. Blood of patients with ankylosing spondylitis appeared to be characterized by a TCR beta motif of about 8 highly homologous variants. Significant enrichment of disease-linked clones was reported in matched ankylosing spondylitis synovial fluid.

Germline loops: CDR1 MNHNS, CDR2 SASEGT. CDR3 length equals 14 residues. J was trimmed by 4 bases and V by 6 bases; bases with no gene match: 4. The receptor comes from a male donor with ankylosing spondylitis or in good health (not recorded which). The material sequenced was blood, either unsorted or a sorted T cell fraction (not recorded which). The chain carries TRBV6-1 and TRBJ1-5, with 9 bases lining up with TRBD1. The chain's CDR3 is CASSLDRGNQPQHF. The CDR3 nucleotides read TGTGCCAGCAGCCTCGACAGGGGGAATCAGCCCCAGCATTTT.